Shown below are 26 T cell receptor beta chains from a single sample sequenced in a study of blood T cell repertoires in COVID-19. Repertoires were generated with immunoSEQ multiplex PCR, while TCRdb's copy carries only in-frame clones and drops some. The sample yields about 130,000 clones, around 85% seen once. Material: PBMCs or T cells enriched from blood (not recorded which). Source of these receptors: a man aged 45-65 years who had recovered from COVID-19.

The V and J genes are TRBV19 and TRBJ1-1; 8 bases line up with TRBD1. V lost 5 bases and J lost 10; bases outside the gene matches: 9. The germline gives CDR1 LNHDA, CDR2 SQIVND (reference sequence). This CDR3 is built from 13 residues. CDR3 amino acids: CASSGGQELRAFF. The CDR3 DNA reads as TGTGCCAGTAGTGGGGGACAGGAGCTTCGAGCTTTCTTT.

DNA of the CDR3: TGTGCCAGCAGTTTACGGGGGGGCCAAGAGACCCAGTACTTC. This encodes CASSLRGGQETQYF. V is TRBV27 and J is TRBJ2-5, with 8 nucleotides matching TRBD2. V trimming: 2 bases; J trimming: 1 base; junction bases outside the gene matches: 0. CDR3 length: 14 residues. Per the germline V gene, CDR1 is MNHEY and CDR2 is SMNVEV (reference sequence).

This chain uses TRBV27 with TRBJ2-5; D gene ambiguous. The germline V gene encodes CDR1 MNHEY and CDR2 SMNVEV (reference sequence). The CDR3 covers 11 residues. Trimming shortened V by 4 bases and J by 2 bases, and 2 bases separated the two germline ends. The CDR3 DNA follows: TGTGCCAGCAGTTCTCAAGAGACCCAGTACTTC. Translation: CASSSQETQYF.

The CDR3, as DNA: TGTGCCAGCAGTTACGCAGGGGCCAACTATGGCTACACCTTC. Residues: CASSYAGANYGYTF. This rearrangement joins TRBV6-2 or TRBV6-3 to TRBJ1-2; TRBD1 might be the D (6 bases). CDR1 and CDR2 from the germline V gene are MNHEY and SVGEGT. The CDR3 runs 14 residues. V lost 2 bases to trimming and J lost 2 bases, with 9 bases between them.

The chain couples TRBV30 to TRBJ1-1; tentative D call: TRBD1 (6 bases). The ends were cut back, 6 bases at V and 1 base at J, with 18 bases in the middle. Germline V CDR1 and CDR2: GTSNPN, SVGIG (reference sequence). This CDR3 is built from 15 residues. CDR3 sequence reads: CACTRGATKNTEAFF. The DNA of the CDR3 is TGTGCCTGTACGCGGGGGGCTACGAAGAACACTGAAGCTTTCTTT.

This chain uses TRBV6-6 with TRBJ1-1, with D uncertain. V was pared by 8 bases and J by 0 bases, with 7 bases between. This CDR3 comprises 12 residues. The V gene's germline CDR1 is MNHNY and CDR2 SVGAGI (reference sequence). The CDR3 DNA follows: TGTGCCAGCCTTACACTGAACACTGAAGCTTTCTTT. Amino acid sequence: CASLTLNTEAFF.

This sequence joins TRBV5-1 and TRBJ1-2; D possibly corresponds to TRBD1 (6 bases). This CDR3 is 16 amino acids long. Trimming took off 0 bases at V and 5 bases at J, with 17 bases between the two ends. CDR1 and CDR2 (germline): SGHRS, YFSETQ. CDR3 sequence reads: CASSLAWGGREYGYTF. In DNA, the CDR3 is TGCGCCAGCAGCTTGGCATGGGGGGGCCGGGAGTATGGCTACACCTTC.

J is TRBJ2-3 and V is TRBV30, with TRBD2 matching over 8 bases. The germline V gene has CDR1 GTSNPN and CDR2 SVGIG (reference sequence). V lost 2 bases, J lost 2 bases, and 3 bases stayed unmatched. The CDR3 has 14 amino acids. The CDR3 DNA follows: TGTGCCTGGAGTTACGGGGGGGCCACAGATACGCAGTATTTT. Residues: CAWSYGGATDTQYF.

The rearrangement joins TRBV4-2 to TRBJ2-3; TRBD1 aligns across 9 bases. Germline-derived CDR1 and CDR2 are LGHNA and YNFKEQ. V shed 4 bases, J shed 4 bases, and the junction held 9 bases outside the gene matches. This CDR3 has 16 amino acids. This CDR3 reads CASSPLTGGLADTQYF. CDR3 nucleotides: TGTGCCAGCAGCCCTTTGACAGGGGGTTTGGCAGATACGCAGTATTTT.

The chain recombines TRBV5-8 with TRBJ2-5, with D possibly TRBD2 on 6 matching bases. The germline CDR1 and CDR2 sequences are SGHTS and YDEGEE. Trimming shortened V by 4 bases and J by 5 bases, and 18 bases separated the two germline ends. This CDR3 spans 15 amino acids. CDR3 in amino acids: CASSLGGRGGETQYF. The DNA of the CDR3 is TGTGCCAGCAGCCTGGGAGGTAGGGGCGGTGAGACCCAGTACTTC.

This sequence joins TRBV19 and TRBJ2-1, with D maybe TRBD2 (5 bases). The CDR3 consists of 14 residues. Germline values: CDR1 LNHDA, CDR2 SQIVND (reference sequence). V was clipped by 3 bases and J by 6 bases, with 12 bases between them. The CDR3 DNA reads TGTGCCAGTAGTATTGGCCGGGGAAGCAATGAGCAGTTCTTC. Amino acid sequence: CASSIGRGSNEQFF.

This chain links TRBV2 with TRBJ2-3; TRBD2 matches at 11 bases. The CDR3 has 17 amino acids. Germline V gives CDR1 SNHLY, CDR2 FYNNEI. V lost 3 bases, J lost 0 bases, and 5 bases stayed unmatched. The CDR3 loop is CASSEPSGGTSTDTQYF. CDR3 DNA sequence: TGTGCCAGCAGTGAGCCTAGCGGGGGGACTAGCACAGATACGCAGTATTTT.

This chain links TRBV7-6 with TRBJ2-1, with a possible D match to TRBD2 (5 bases). The germline V gene has CDR1 SGHVS and CDR2 FNYEAQ. There are 13 residues in the CDR3. V shed 3 bases and J shed 8 bases, with 11 bases lying between them. The CDR3 DNA reads TGTGCCAGCAGCTTTGCGGGTAATTATGAGCAGTTCTTC. It translates to CASSFAGNYEQFF.

V and J are TRBV30 and TRBJ2-7; 16 bases match TRBD2. This CDR3 spans 15 amino acids. V trimming: 6 bases; J trimming: 6 bases; junction bases outside the gene matches: 8. Per the germline V gene, CDR1 is GTSNPN and CDR2 is SVGIG (reference sequence). The DNA of the CDR3 is TGTGCCTGTCCCGGGACTAGCGGGGGGGCGGGCGAGCAGTACTTC. Residues: CACPGTSGGAGEQYF. Complete variable domain (other parts from reference TRBV30 and TRBJ2-7): SQTIHQWPATLVQPVGSPLSLECTVEGTSNPNLYWYRQAAGRGLQLLFYSVGIGQISSEVPQNLSASRPQDRQFILSSKKLLLSDSGFYLCACPGTSGGAGEQYFGPGTRLTVT.

There are a few counts of this clone. The chain recombines TRBV6-6 with TRBJ1-6; 9 bases match TRBD1. The CDR3 length is 14 residues. Germline CDR1 and CDR2: MNHNY and SVGAGI (reference sequence). V lost 10 bases and J lost 8; bases outside the gene matches: 9. CDR3 loop: CATSHRGRDSPLHF. For the CDR3, the DNA is TGTGCCACCTCACACAGGGGGCGGGATTCACCCCTCCACTTT.

This clone appeared a single time. The chain uses TRBV4-1 and TRBJ2-2, with D hard to call. The V and J ends lost 1 base and 1 base respectively, with 7 bases between them. Germline CDR1 is MGHRA and CDR2 is YSYEKL. This CDR3 has 15 residues. CDR3 sequence (DNA): TGCGCCAGCAGCCAAGTTTTTAAGAACACCGGGGAGCTGTTTTTT. Translated: CASSQVFKNTGELFF.

V and J are TRBV6-2 or TRBV6-3 and TRBJ2-7; D unresolved. The CDR3 length is 13 residues. Trimming took off 2 bases at V and 0 bases at J, with 5 bases between the two ends. In germline, CDR1 is MNHEY, CDR2 SVGEGT. DNA of the CDR3: TGTGCCAGCAGTTACGGCTTCTCCTACGAGCAGTACTTC. Translating gives CASSYGFSYEQYF.

This chain connects TRBV9 to TRBJ2-5; TRBD1 might be the D (5 bases). Germline assignment: CDR1 SGDLS and CDR2 YYNGEE. Trimming removed 1 base from V and 4 bases from J, with 5 bases in between. CDR3 length: 12 residues. CDR3 residues: CASSVRGETQYF. CDR3 in DNA: TGTGCCAGCAGCGTAAGGGGAGAGACCCAGTACTTC.

The chain combines TRBV5-1 with TRBJ2-7; 7 nucleotides match TRBD1. V lost 4 bases and J lost 2; bases outside the gene matches: 9. The CDR3 loop spans 15 amino acids. Germline lookup yields CDR1 SGHRS and CDR2 YFSETQ. CDR3 sequence: CASSIGTAQAYEQYF. The CDR3 DNA follows: TGCGCCAGCAGCATCGGGACAGCACAAGCCTACGAGCAGTACTTC.

This clone showed up just once. The chain employs TRBV14 and TRBJ2-2; weak D call: TRBD2 (6 bases). Between the trimmed V and J ends, which lost 0 bases and 4 bases, there was a span of 21 bases. This CDR3 spans 19 amino acids. Germline CDR1 and CDR2: SGHDN and FVKESK. The CDR3 region is CASSQDRTPSGRTTGELFF. CDR3 DNA: TGTGCCAGCAGCCAAGATCGGACCCCTTCGGGGAGGACCACCGGGGAGCTGTTTTTT.

The rearrangement links TRBV6-2 or TRBV6-3 to TRBJ2-7, with 13 bases matching TRBD2. This CDR3 is 19 amino acids long. Germline CDR1 and CDR2: MNHEY and SVGEGT. V lost 0 bases and J lost 6; bases outside the gene matches: 14. CDR3 DNA: TGTGCCAGCAGTTACTCATCGACTAGCGGGGGGCGACGGGCCCTCGAGCAGTACTTC. It codes for CASSYSSTSGGRRALEQYF.

This chain connects TRBV7-3 to TRBJ2-1; 9 bases align to TRBD2. The CDR3 runs to 15 residues. J was trimmed by 3 bases and V by 5 bases; bases with no gene match: 5. Germline V gene lookup returns CDR1 SGHTA and CDR2 FQGTGA. CDR3 DNA sequence: TGTGCCAGCAGCCTAAGCGGGGGGTACTACAATGAGCAGTTCTTC. Translated: CASSLSGGYYNEQFF.

V usage is TRBV7-2 and J usage is TRBJ1-1, with D perhaps matching TRBD1 (6 bases). The CDR3 has 18 amino acids. The germline V gene encodes CDR1 SGHTA and CDR2 FQGNSA. V was trimmed by 2 bases and J by 5 bases, leaving 24 bases between them. The chain's CDR3 is CASSLLAYGGANPTEAFF. The CDR3 DNA reads TGTGCCAGCAGCTTACTTGCTTATGGGGGCGCGAACCCGACTGAAGCTTTCTTT. The full variable domain, completed using reference TRBV7-2 and TRBJ1-1, is GAGVSQSPSNKVTEKGKDVELRCDPISGHTALYWYRQSLGQGLEFLIYFQGNSAPDKSGLPSDRFSAERTGGSVSTLTIQRTQQEDSAVYLCASSLLAYGGANPTEAFFGQGTRLTVV.

The chain combines TRBV30 with TRBJ2-2; 13 positions agree with TRBD2. The CDR3 consists of 19 residues. V trimming: 5 bases; J trimming: 7 bases; junction bases outside the gene matches: 19. Germline V lookup: CDR1 GTSNPN, CDR2 SVGIG (reference sequence). The CDR3, as DNA: TGTGCCTGGCCCCCTACGCCCGGACTAGCGGGGGTTGTAAGCGGGGAGCTGTTTTTT. Translated, it gives CAWPPTPGLAGVVSGELFF.

The rearrangement links TRBV4-1 to TRBJ1-4; 9 bases agree with TRBD1. Germline V gives CDR1 MGHRA, CDR2 YSYEKL. The CDR3 length is 17 residues. Trimming took 0 bases from V and 8 from J; bases not matched to a gene: 10. CDR3 in DNA: TGCGCCAGCAGCCAAGACCTCTTACAGGGGGCGCGAGAAAAACTGTTTTTT. This encodes CASSQDLLQGAREKLFF.

This clone has only one observation. The genes are TRBV7-2 and TRBJ1-4, with 7 bases aligning to TRBD1. J was trimmed by 8 bases and V by 6 bases; bases with no gene match: 12. Germline V CDR1 and CDR2: SGHTA, FQGNSA. CDR3 length equals 15 residues. The CDR3 loop reads CASSPTTGWPEKLFF. The DNA of the CDR3 is TGTGCCAGCAGTCCGACGACAGGGTGGCCCGAAAAACTGTTTTTT.